This section outlines one TCR beta chain sequence together with its context. Its antigen remains unidentified. Germline V CDR1 and CDR2: SGHRS, YFSETQ. This CDR3 comprises 14 residues. V gave up 1 base and J gave up 3 bases, with 11 bases separating them. Data came from immunoSEQ multiplex PCR; TCRdb stores just in-frame clones and leaves some out. The top ten hold 3% to 4% of the sample, which has around 130,000 clones, roughly nine tenths seen once. These data originate in a study of cytomegalovirus exposure and HLA in healthy donors. Whole-study results and caveats: There were about 160 TCR beta chains listed as cytomegalovirus-associated. Testing in vitro showed a few CMV-associated chains specific for CMV antigens. Rare sequences made up most TCRs, while some public TCRs were found in many donors.

This receptor was taken from a man aged 30 to 45 in good health and CMV-seronegative. The specimen was PBMCs. The rearrangement joins TRBV5-1 to TRBJ2-7; D perhaps matches TRBD1 (6 bases). The CDR3 is CASSLQGSGYEQYF. Written as DNA, the CDR3 is TGCGCCAGCAGCTTGCAGGGGTCTGGCTACGAGCAGTACTTC.